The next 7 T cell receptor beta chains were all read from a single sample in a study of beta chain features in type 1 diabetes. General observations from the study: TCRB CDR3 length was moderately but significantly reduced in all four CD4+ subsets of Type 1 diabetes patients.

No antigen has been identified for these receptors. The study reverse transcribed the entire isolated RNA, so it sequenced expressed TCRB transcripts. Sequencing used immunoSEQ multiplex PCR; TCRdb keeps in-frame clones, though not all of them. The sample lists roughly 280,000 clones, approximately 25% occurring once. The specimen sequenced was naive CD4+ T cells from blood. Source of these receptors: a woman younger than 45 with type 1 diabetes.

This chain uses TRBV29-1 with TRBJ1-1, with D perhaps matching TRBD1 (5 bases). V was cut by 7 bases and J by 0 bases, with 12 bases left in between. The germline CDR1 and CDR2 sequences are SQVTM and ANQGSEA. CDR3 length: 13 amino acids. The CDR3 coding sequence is TGCAGCGGACAGCTAGGCATGAACACTGAAGCTTTCTTT. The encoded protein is CSGQLGMNTEAFF.

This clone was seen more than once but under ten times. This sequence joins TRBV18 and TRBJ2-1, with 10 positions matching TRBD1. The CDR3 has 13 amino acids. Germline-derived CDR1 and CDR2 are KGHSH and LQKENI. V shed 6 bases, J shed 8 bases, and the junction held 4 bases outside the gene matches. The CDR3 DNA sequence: TGTGCCAGCTCTTGGGACAGGGGACATGAGCAGTTCTTC. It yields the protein CASSWDRGHEQFF.

The CDR3 bases are TGTGCCAGCACGGCCTTGCGGAGCTTCTCCTACGAGCAGTACTTC. Residues: CASTALRSFSYEQYF. This rearrangement joins TRBV2 to TRBJ2-7; no reliable D call. Trimming removed 7 bases from V and 0 bases from J, with 16 bases in between. The length of the CDR3 is 15 residues. CDR1 SNHLY and CDR2 FYNNEI come from the germline V gene. Based on the CDR3 plus reference TRBV2 and TRBJ2-7, the full variable domain is EPEVTQTPSHQVTQMGQEVILRCVPISNHLYFYWYRQILGQKVEFLVSFYNNEISEKSEIFDDQFSVERPDGSNFTLKIRSTKLEDSAMYFCASTALRSFSYEQYFGPGTRLTVT.

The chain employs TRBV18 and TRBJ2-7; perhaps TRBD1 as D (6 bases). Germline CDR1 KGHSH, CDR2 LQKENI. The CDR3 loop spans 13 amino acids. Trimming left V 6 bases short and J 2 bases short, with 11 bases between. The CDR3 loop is CASSPDSAYEQYF. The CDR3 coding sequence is TGTGCCAGCTCCCCGGACAGTGCCTACGAGCAGTACTTC.

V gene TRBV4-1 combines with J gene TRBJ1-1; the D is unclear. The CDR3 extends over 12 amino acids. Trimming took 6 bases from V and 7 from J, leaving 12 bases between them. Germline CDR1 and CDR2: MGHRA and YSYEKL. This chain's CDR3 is CASSKNGVEAFF. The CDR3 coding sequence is TGCGCCAGCAGTAAGAACGGGGTTGAAGCTTTCTTT.

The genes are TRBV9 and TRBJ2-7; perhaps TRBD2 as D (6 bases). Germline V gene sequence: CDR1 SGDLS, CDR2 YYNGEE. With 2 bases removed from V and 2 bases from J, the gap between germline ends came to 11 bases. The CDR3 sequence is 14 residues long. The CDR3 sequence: CASSVASATYEQYF. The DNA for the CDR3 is TGTGCCAGCAGCGTGGCTAGCGCCACCTACGAGCAGTACTTC.

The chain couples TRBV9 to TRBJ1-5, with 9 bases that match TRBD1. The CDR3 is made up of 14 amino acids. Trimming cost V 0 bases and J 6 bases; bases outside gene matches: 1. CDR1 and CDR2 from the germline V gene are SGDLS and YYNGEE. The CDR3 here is CASSVGQGGQPQHF. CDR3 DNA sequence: TGTGCCAGCAGCGTAGGACAGGGGGGTCAGCCCCAGCATTTT.